These T cell receptor beta chains were read from a single sample in a study of T cells in localized non-small cell lung cancer. TCRdb's copy holds only in-frame clones and misses some; the assay was immunoSEQ multiplex PCR. Of tens of thousands of clones listed, 80% to 90% are singletons. This material consisted of peripheral blood, taken before any cancer treatment. The receptors were sampled from an older male donor with stage III squamous cell lung carcinoma. CDR3s include the opening cysteine and the closing phenylalanine or tryptophan. Fields, in order: D gene, J gene, V gene, clone size, CDR3 DNA, CDR3 protein. D genes are given only for firm matches. Clone size is shown for a subset of rows, as once, few, many or a class of expanded clone.

TRBD2	TRBJ2-5	TRBV9	.	TGTGCCAGCAGCGTAGACCCTAGCGGGGGGATCCAAGAGACCCAGTACTTC	CASSVDPSGGIQETQYF
TRBD1	TRBJ2-3	TRBV11-2	.	TGTGCCAGCAGCTTAGGGACAGGGGCACCAGATACGCAGTATTTT	CASSLGTGAPDTQYF
.	TRBJ2-3	TRBV27	.	TGTGCCAGCAGCCCCCTGGGGCCTAGCACAGATACGCAGTATTTT	CASSPLGPSTDTQYF
.	TRBJ2-7	TRBV4-1	.	TGCGCCAGCAGCACCAGTGTGGGAGAGCAGTACTTC	CASSTSVGEQYF
.	TRBJ2-1	TRBV15	.	TGTGCCACCAGCAGAGTGGAGGCGAACAATGAGCAGTTCTTC	CATSRVEANNEQFF
TRBD1	TRBJ2-7	TRBV7-2	few	TGTGCCAGCAGTACGGACAGGGTCTCCTACGAGCAGTACTTC	CASSTDRVSYEQYF
TRBD1	TRBJ1-2	TRBV11-2	.	TGTGCCAGCAGCTTAGATGGGGGGACAGATTCCTCTAACTATGGCTACACCTTC	CASSLDGGTDSSNYGYTF
TRBD1	TRBJ1-2	TRBV11-1	.	TGTGCCAGCAGCCCCCAGGGGGCTAGCTATGGCTACACCTTC	CASSPQGASYGYTF
.	TRBJ2-2	TRBV4-3	.	TGCGCCAGCAGCCAACGCCTCGCGGCGAGGGAGCTGTTTTTT	CASSQRLAARELFF
TRBD2	TRBJ2-2	TRBV9	.	TGTGCCAGCAGCGAGGTGGCGGGAGTGGGGTACACCGGGGAGCTGTTTTTT	CASSEVAGVGYTGELFF
TRBD1	TRBJ1-2	TRBV5-6	.	TGTGCCAGCAGCTTGTCCGGGACAGGGGTTAACTATGGCTACACCTTC	CASSLSGTGVNYGYTF
.	TRBJ1-3	TRBV11-2	.	TGTGCCAGCAGCTTAACCCAGAGTGGAAACACCATATATTTT	CASSLTQSGNTIYF
.	TRBJ2-1	TRBV2	.	TGTGCCAGCAGTGAAGGACGGTACAATGAGCAGTTCTTC	CASSEGRYNEQFF
.	TRBJ1-5	TRBV6-1	.	TGTGCCAGCATCACATTACAGGGTCCAAATCAGCCCCAGCATTTT	CASITLQGPNQPQHF
TRBD1	TRBJ1-1	TRBV19	few	TGTGCCAGTAGTCCCGCCCGGCCTCAGGGGGGACGCACTGAAGCTTTCTTT	CASSPARPQGGRTEAFF
.	TRBJ2-1	TRBV14	.	TGTGCCAGCAGCCCTTTGGTCGTCGGAGGGGTTCAGGTCTTC	CASSPLVVGGVQVF
.	TRBJ2-5	TRBV7-2	.	TGTGCCAGCAGCTCCCGGCCCGGACAGAGCGAAGAGACCCAGTACTTC	CASSSRPGQSEETQYF
TRBD2	TRBJ2-1	TRBV7-6	.	TGTGCCAGCAGCGAACTAGCGGGAGGTGGCAATGAGCAGTTCTTC	CASSELAGGGNEQFF
TRBD2	TRBJ2-1	TRBV7-3	.	TGTGCCAGCAGCTTATTTGCCCTAGCGGGGGACAATGAGCAGTTCTTC	CASSLFALAGDNEQFF
.	TRBJ2-3	TRBV27	.	TGTGCCACCGGCCTGGGCGAGCCCACAGATACGCAGTATTTT	CATGLGEPTDTQYF
.	TRBJ2-2	TRBV7-3	.	TGTGCCAGCAGCTTTCAGGGGAGGGCCGGGGAGCTGTTTTTT	CASSFQGRAGELFF
TRBD1	TRBJ1-2	TRBV29-1	.	TGCAGCGCTACCACGACAGGGGGCAATGGCTACACCTTC	CSATTTGGNGYTF
.	TRBJ2-7	TRBV7-5	.	TGTGCCCGGCCAGCGGGACCCTCCTACGAGCAGTACTTC	CARPAGPSYEQYF
.	TRBJ2-1	TRBV5-1	.	TGCGCCAGCAGCTTTTCGGGGGCCTACAATGAGCAGTTCTTC	CASSFSGAYNEQFF
.	TRBJ1-1	TRBV5-1	few	TGCGCCAGCAGTCCAAATGGCATGAACACTGAAGCTTTCTTT	CASSPNGMNTEAFF
TRBD2	TRBJ2-3	TRBV9	.	TGTGCCAGCAGCGTAGGCGGGAGTCAGACCGATACGCAGTATTTT	CASSVGGSQTDTQYF
TRBD1	TRBJ2-2	TRBV7-9	.	TGTGCCAGCAGCACGTACAGGGGCGCCGGGGAGCTGTTTTTT	CASSTYRGAGELFF
TRBD1	TRBJ2-2	TRBV7-3	once	TGTGCCAGCAGCACGGGACAGGCGAACACCGGGGAGCTGTTTTTT	CASSTGQANTGELFF
TRBD2	TRBJ2-4	TRBV4-3	few	TGCGCCAGCAGCCAAAGACTAGCGGGGGGGCCCAAAAACATTCAGTACTTC	CASSQRLAGGPKNIQYF
TRBD1	TRBJ1-2	TRBV2	.	TGTGCCGGGGGACAGGATAACTATGGCTACACCTTC	CAGGQDNYGYTF
.	TRBJ2-3	TRBV9	.	TGTGCCAGCAGCGTAGACGGTTACACAGATACGCAGTATTTT	CASSVDGYTDTQYF
.	TRBJ2-3	TRBV19	.	TGTGCCAGTAGTATAGTTCGGGATACGCAGTATTTT	CASSIVRDTQYF
.	TRBJ1-4	TRBV4-2	.	TGTGCCAGCAGCTTTGCAGGGGCTAATAATGAAAAACTGTTTTTT	CASSFAGANNEKLFF
.	TRBJ2-5	TRBV6-5	.	TGTGCCAGCAGTCACGGCCCGGAGACCCAGTACTTC	CASSHGPETQYF
.	TRBJ1-4	TRBV10-3	.	TGTGCCATCAGTGAGTCCTCGGGACCGACTAATGAAAAACTGTTTTTT	CAISESSGPTNEKLFF
.	TRBJ1-2	TRBV7-9	.	TGTGCCAGCGCCCGAGATGGGGATGGCTACACCTTC	CASARDGDGYTF
.	TRBJ2-1	TRBV7-2	.	TGTGCCAGCAGTTCCCGGGGTAATGAGCAGTTCTTC	CASSSRGNEQFF
.	TRBJ2-3	TRBV4-1	.	TGCGCCAGCAGCCGGACTTCTAGCACAGATACGCAGTATTTT	CASSRTSSTDTQYF
.	TRBJ1-4	TRBV7-8	.	TGTGCCAGCAGCCCATATCCCGGACTGCAGCCACTGTTTTTT	CASSPYPGLQPLFF
.	TRBJ1-2	TRBV5-4	.	TGTGCCAGCCACCGCGCCGGGGCCTCTGCCTATGGCTACACCTTC	CASHRAGASAYGYTF
.	TRBJ1-1	TRBV7-9	.	TGTGCCAGCAGCTTAGTGGGGTTTTCAGACGCCGCTGAAGCTTTCTTT	CASSLVGFSDAAEAFF
.	TRBJ2-3	TRBV7-8	.	TGTGCCAGCAGCTTAGTTTCCTTCACAGATACGCAGTATTTT	CASSLVSFTDTQYF
TRBD2	TRBJ2-1	TRBV11-3	.	TGTGCCAGCAGCTTTGTAGCGGGAGTCGGTGAGCAGTTCTTC	CASSFVAGVGEQFF
TRBD1	TRBJ1-4	TRBV5-5	.	TGTGCCAGCAGAATACGGGGGACAGGGGCTGAAAAACTGTTTTTT	CASRIRGTGAEKLFF
TRBD1	TRBJ2-7	TRBV27	once	TGTGCCAGCAGGGGGACAGGGACAGGGGAATACGAGCAGTACTTC	CASRGTGTGEYEQYF
.	TRBJ1-2	TRBV7-9	once	TGTGCCAGCAGCCAAGTAGTCCAGGCTAACTATGGCTACACCTTC	CASSQVVQANYGYTF
TRBD2	TRBJ2-2	TRBV7-7	few	TGTGCCAGCAGCTTACTGCCCAGCGGGGCGAACACCGGGGAGCTGTTTTTT	CASSLLPSGANTGELFF
TRBD1	TRBJ1-1	TRBV7-2	once	TGTGCCAGCAGCTTATGGTCCTCAGGGGGCTACACTGAAGCTTTCTTT	CASSLWSSGGYTEAFF
.	TRBJ1-6	TRBV5-1	few	TGCGCCAGCAGCTTTAAGGGAGGGGATTCACCCCTCCACTTT	CASSFKGGDSPLHF
TRBD1	TRBJ1-2	TRBV27	few	TGTGCCAGCAGCCTCCAGACAGGGCTTGGTGACTATGGCTACACCTTC	CASSLQTGLGDYGYTF
TRBD1	TRBJ2-2	TRBV7-3	.	TGTGCCAGCAGCGCCCGGACAGGGGGCAACACCGGGGAGCTGTTTTTT	CASSARTGGNTGELFF
.	TRBJ2-2	TRBV4-1	.	TGCGCCAGCAGCCAAGTAGGGCCCACCGGGGAGCTGTTTTTT	CASSQVGPTGELFF
.	TRBJ2-5	TRBV11-3	once	TGTGCCAGCAGCTTTGGGTTCGGAGAGCCTCAAGAGACCCAGTACTTC	CASSFGFGEPQETQYF
TRBD1	TRBJ1-1	TRBV18	.	TGTGCCAGCTCACAGGGGGCGGGGACTGAAGCTTTCTTT	CASSQGAGTEAFF
TRBD1	TRBJ1-6	TRBV28	.	TGTGCCAGCAGTTCGGGGGACAGGGGACGTTCACCCCTCCACTTT	CASSSGDRGRSPLHF
.	TRBJ2-3	TRBV7-9	.	TGTGCCAGCAGCTTTAGTGGGGCCTACACAGATACGCAGTATTTT	CASSFSGAYTDTQYF
TRBD2	TRBJ2-7	TRBV10-3	.	TGTGCCATCAGTGGGACTAGCGGGAGGGCCTACGAGCAGTACTTC	CAISGTSGRAYEQYF